The rows below give T cell receptor beta chains drawn from one sample of a study of cytomegalovirus exposure and HLA in healthy donors. Using immunoSEQ multiplex PCR, the repertoire was profiled, and TCRdb retains in-frame clones only, with some absent. The sample lists some 70,000 clones; approximately 80% were seen once. The sequenced sample was PBMCs. These receptors were taken from a man aged 25-40 years in good health and CMV-seronegative. The CDR3 runs from the conserved cysteine through the conserved F or W. The D gene is left open where the match is weak. Only part of the rows carry a size: once, few, many, or a class if the clone is expanded.

>TRBV27|19|TRBJ2-1|-|few
CASSLFGGSTIRHYNEQFF
TGTGCCAGCAGTTTATTCGGGGGTAGCACAATACGCCACTACAATGAGCAGTTCTTC
>TRBV5-1|13|TRBJ2-3|-|-
CASSLTGTDTQYF
TGCGCCAGCAGCTTGACTGGCACAGATACGCAGTATTTT
>TRBV4-3|15|TRBJ1-1|TRBD1|-
CASSQEATGGTEAFF
TGCGCCAGCAGCCAGGAGGCCACAGGGGGTACTGAAGCTTTCTTT
>TRBV11-2|18|TRBJ1-2|-|-
CASSAFKLRLGVNYGYTF
TGTGCCAGCAGCGCCTTCAAACTCCGCCTAGGGGTTAACTATGGCTACACCTTC
>TRBV5-1|13|TRBJ2-7|TRBD1|-
CASRRTGGGEQYF
TGCGCCAGCAGGAGGACAGGGGGAGGCGAGCAGTACTTC
>TRBV6-1|14|TRBJ1-1|-|-
CASSEGGVPFEAFF
TGTGCCAGCAGTGAAGGGGGGGTCCCATTTGAAGCTTTCTTT
>TRBV4-2|15|TRBJ1-1|TRBD1|-
CASSQEDRGYTEAFF
TGTGCCAGCAGCCAAGAGGACAGGGGATACACTGAAGCTTTCTTT
>TRBV2|13|TRBJ2-5|-|-
CASNRDRQETQYF
TGTGCCAGCAACAGGGACCGTCAAGAGACCCAGTACTTC
>TRBV11-1|16|TRBJ2-2|TRBD2|-
CASSFSGGVGTGELFF
TGTGCCAGCAGCTTTAGCGGGGGAGTGGGCACCGGGGAGCTGTTTTTT
>TRBV7-2|16|TRBJ1-3|-|-
CASSLGGLNAGNTIYF
TGTGCCAGCAGCCTTGGGGGCCTAAATGCTGGAAACACCATATATTTT
>TRBV6-4|14|TRBJ2-1|TRBD2|-
CASSVGGAGNEQFF
TGTGCCAGCAGTGTCGGGGGGGCTGGAAATGAGCAGTTCTTC
>TRBV5-4|14|TRBJ1-2|-|-
CASSLGQGRSGYTF
TGTGCCAGCAGCTTGGGGCAGGGTAGGAGCGGCTACACCTTC
>TRBV9|13|TRBJ2-1|TRBD2|-
CASSVDGGNEQFF
TGTGCCAGCAGCGTAGACGGGGGGAATGAGCAGTTCTTC
>TRBV6-4|13|TRBJ1-5|-|-
CASSSGGGQPQHF
TGTGCCAGCAGTTCGGGGGGCGGTCAGCCCCAGCATTTT
>TRBV7-2|15|TRBJ2-3|TRBD2|few
CASKGTSGGGDTQYF
TGTGCCAGCAAGGGGACTAGCGGGGGGGGAGATACGCAGTATTTT
>TRBV5-1|14|TRBJ2-6|-|-
CASVVTGGANVLTF
TGCGCCAGCGTAGTCACAGGGGGGGCCAACGTCCTGACTTTC
>TRBV9|13|TRBJ2-7|-|-
CASSAVPGNEQYF
TGTGCCAGCAGCGCCGTCCCGGGGAACGAGCAGTACTTC
>TRBV27|15|TRBJ1-5|TRBD1|-
CASSSDRDSNQPQHF
TGTGCCAGCAGTAGCGACAGGGATAGCAATCAGCCCCAGCATTTT
>TRBV11-3|14|TRBJ2-1|-|-
CASRLDPSSNEQFF
TGTGCCAGCAGATTAGACCCTAGCTCCAATGAGCAGTTCTTC
>TRBV28|16|TRBJ2-1|TRBD1|few
CASSLWGQFLYNEQFF
TGTGCCAGCAGTTTATGGGGACAGTTTCTCTACAATGAGCAGTTCTTC
>TRBV11-2|16|TRBJ1-6|TRBD1|-
CASSSSGDRGGSPLHF
TGTGCCAGCAGCTCGAGTGGGGACAGGGGTGGTTCACCCCTCCACTTT
>TRBV29-1|15|TRBJ2-3|TRBD2|-
CSVGTSGGSTDTQYF
TGCAGCGTTGGGACTAGCGGGGGGAGCACAGATACGCAGTATTTT
>TRBV5-1|17|TRBJ1-2|-|-
CASSLRPLRALRYGYTF
TGCGCCAGCAGCTTGAGGCCCTTACGAGCGCTACGCTATGGCTACACCTTC
>TRBV18|15|TRBJ2-1|TRBD2|-
CASSPRTSGSHEQFF
TGTGCCAGCTCACCGAGGACTAGCGGGAGCCATGAGCAGTTCTTC
>TRBV27|16|TRBJ1-2|-|few
CASSLFGHQTYYGYTF
TGTGCCAGCAGTTTATTTGGACACCAAACCTACTATGGCTACACCTTC
>TRBV25-1|14|TRBJ2-5|-|-
CASSQLAGEETQYF
TGTGCCAGCAGTCAGTTAGCAGGGGAAGAGACCCAGTACTTC
>TRBV7-8|14|TRBJ2-7|-|-
CASSLAQFSYEQYF
TGTGCCAGCAGCTTAGCACAGTTTTCCTACGAGCAGTACTTC
>TRBV5-1|15|TRBJ2-7|-|once
CASREVSLASYEQYF
TGCGCCAGCAGGGAAGTTAGTCTAGCGAGCTACGAGCAGTACTTC
>TRBV28|13|TRBJ2-2|-|-
CASTGVGTGELFF
TGTGCCAGCACGGGGGTAGGCACCGGGGAGCTGTTTTTT
>TRBV25-1|13|TRBJ2-1|TRBD1|-
CGGAGTEDNEQFF
TGTGGTGGGGCCGGGACAGAAGACAATGAGCAGTTCTTC
>TRBV25-1|13|TRBJ1-3|-|-
CASSVGSGNTIYF
TGTGCCAGCAGCGTCGGGTCTGGAAACACCATATATTTT
>TRBV5-5|15|TRBJ1-1|TRBD1|-
CASGLPGTGGTEAFF
TGTGCCAGCGGCCTTCCCGGGACAGGGGGAACTGAAGCTTTCTTT
>TRBV19|12|TRBJ2-6|-|-
CASSIGENVLTF
TGTGCCAGTAGTATAGGGGAGAACGTCCTGACTTTC
>TRBV4-1|14|TRBJ1-1|-|-
CASSRRGVDTEAFF
TGCGCCAGCAGCCGTCGCGGGGTCGACACTGAAGCTTTCTTT
>TRBV5-1|15|TRBJ2-5|TRBD2|-
CASSPSGGPGETQYF
TGCGCCAGCAGCCCTAGCGGGGGGCCGGGAGAGACCCAGTACTTC
>TRBV18|13|TRBJ1-1|-|-
CASSTGMNTEAFF
TGTGCCAGCTCGACGGGGATGAACACTGAAGCTTTCTTT
>TRBV11-3|18|TRBJ1-1|-|-
CASSLDLGGSNSNTEAFF
TGTGCCAGCAGCTTAGATTTAGGGGGTAGTAATAGTAACACTGAAGCTTTCTTT
>TRBV9|16|TRBJ2-7|TRBD2|-
CASSVDQTSGVYEQYF
TGTGCCAGCAGCGTAGATCAGACTAGCGGGGTTTACGAGCAGTACTTC
>TRBV7-6|13|TRBJ2-5|-|-
CASRFQGQETQYF
TGTGCCAGCAGATTCCAGGGCCAAGAGACCCAGTACTTC
>TRBV11-1|13|TRBJ1-1|-|few
CASSSQGDTEAFF
TGTGCCAGCAGCTCACAGGGTGACACTGAAGCTTTCTTT
>TRBV7-3|16|TRBJ2-3|TRBD2|once
CASSLGIAGSTDTQYF
TGTGCCAGCAGCTTAGGGATAGCGGGGAGCACAGATACGCAGTATTTT
>TRBV7-7|15|TRBJ2-1|TRBD2|-
CASSLGLAGVNEQFF
TGTGCCAGCAGCTTAGGACTAGCGGGAGTAAATGAGCAGTTCTTC
>TRBV27|16|TRBJ2-5|TRBD2|-
CASSLKASGSVGTQYF
TGTGCCAGCAGTTTAAAGGCTAGCGGGTCGGTCGGGACCCAGTACTTC
>TRBV6-1|14|TRBJ1-5|TRBD1|once
CASTQGQGNQPQHF
TGTGCCAGTACTCAGGGACAGGGGAATCAGCCCCAGCATTTT
>TRBV4-3|16|TRBJ2-1|TRBD1|-
CASSRSRGGVNNEQFF
TGCGCCAGCAGTAGAAGTCGAGGGGGCGTCAACAATGAGCAGTTCTTC
>TRBV19|17|TRBJ2-3|TRBD2|-
CASSIEGAGGLADTQYF
TGTGCCAGTAGTATAGAAGGAGCGGGGGGTTTGGCAGATACGCAGTATTTT
>TRBV7-2|13|TRBJ1-2|TRBD1|few
CASSVDRDRGYTF
TGTGCCAGCAGCGTCGACAGGGACCGTGGCTACACCTTC
>TRBV5-1|14|TRBJ2-7|TRBD1|few
CASTIPGQGGEQYF
TGCGCCAGCACTATACCGGGACAGGGAGGCGAGCAGTACTTC
>TRBV2|13|TRBJ2-1|-|-
CASSETVHNEQFF
TGTGCCAGCAGTGAAACGGTACACAATGAGCAGTTCTTC
>TRBV6-1|15|TRBJ2-1|-|few
CASSEFQEGANEQFF
TGTGCCAGCAGTGAATTTCAGGAAGGGGCCAATGAGCAGTTCTTC
>TRBV11-2|14|TRBJ1-3|-|-
CASSRRSSGNTIYF
TGTGCCAGCAGCAGGAGGAGCTCTGGAAACACCATATATTTT
>TRBV27|12|TRBJ2-5|TRBD2|-
CASKKAGGTQYF
TGTGCCAGCAAGAAGGCGGGGGGGACCCAGTACTTC
>TRBV6-1|14|TRBJ1-1|-|-
CASTEGGAYTEAFF
TGTGCCAGCACCGAAGGGGGGGCTTACACTGAAGCTTTCTTT
>TRBV6-4|13|TRBJ2-1|-|-
CASSERDSNEQFF
TGTGCCAGCAGTGAACGGGACTCCAATGAGCAGTTCTTC
>TRBV10-3|19|TRBJ1-5|TRBD1|-
CAISELNPPGTGAGQPQHF
TGTGCCATCAGTGAGTTAAACCCACCTGGGACAGGCGCGGGTCAGCCCCAGCATTTT
>TRBV5-1|20|TRBJ1-5|-|-
CASSLSPRARGSISNQPQHF
TGCGCCAGCAGCTTGAGCCCCAGGGCAAGGGGTTCCATAAGCAATCAGCCCCAGCATTTT
>TRBV2|14|TRBJ1-4|TRBD1|-
CASRDRGVGEKLFF
TGTGCCAGCAGGGACAGGGGAGTGGGAGAAAAACTGTTTTTT
>TRBV7-3|13|TRBJ2-2|-|-
CASSRYQPGELFF
TGTGCCAGCAGCCGGTATCAACCCGGGGAGCTGTTTTTT